This passage covers 32 T cell receptor beta chains from one sample sequenced in a study of T-cell memory formation after mild COVID-19. TCRdb analysed the 5' RACE reads with MiXCR anew, one entry per CDR3 protein. The table records 100,000 to 150,000 distinct CDR3 sequences, over 15% of them present only once. The sequencing input was PBMCs or a T cell subset sorted from them (not recorded which). The receptors shown here come from a man younger than 35 who had mild COVID-19 (a few samples of this study predate the infection). Cell type and time point are not known.

This clonotype was picked up many times. The chain has TRBV12-3 or TRBV12-4 and TRBJ2-3; TRBD1 matches at 8 bases. The CDR3 spans 15 residues. The V segment lost 5 bases and the J segment 0 bases; nucleotides outside the gene matches: 4. The CDR3 bases are TGTGCCAGCAGTCGACAGGGGCTTAGCACAGATACGCAGTATTTT. This translates into CASSRQGLSTDTQYF.

The J gene is TRBJ2-2, the V gene TRBV27; no clear D gene. Deletions cut 10 bases from V and 0 bases from J, with 12 bases between. The CDR3 contains 14 residues. Looked up from germline, CDR1 is MNHEY and CDR2 is SMNVEV (reference sequence). The DNA of the CDR3 is TGTGCCACCGCGCTTTTCGCGAACACCGGGGAGCTGTTTTTT. Protein: CATALFANTGELFF.

Only a few counts were recorded for this clonotype. V and J are TRBV4-2 and TRBJ2-2; TRBD1 matches at 10 bases. This CDR3 region has 18 residues. Per germline, CDR1 LGHNA and CDR2 YNFKEQ. With V trimmed by 6 bases and J by 2 bases, 12 bases remained unmatched. CDR3 region: CASSRQGAQLGNTGELFF. The CDR3 nucleotides read TGTGCCAGCAGTAGACAGGGGGCTCAGTTGGGAAACACCGGGGAGCTGTTTTTT.

This clonotype was seen a few times. J is TRBJ2-7 and V is TRBV9; maybe TRBD2 (6 bases). The V gene's germline CDR1 is SGDLS and CDR2 YYNGEE. The ends were cut back, 6 bases at V and 3 bases at J, with 13 bases in the middle. The CDR3 extends over 13 amino acids. In DNA form, the CDR3 reads TGTGCCAGCACGTTGCGGGGCCTCTACGAGCAGTACGTC. Its protein product is CASTLRGLYEQYV.

In this sample, this clonotype turned up a few times. The chain is built from TRBV20-1 and TRBJ1-2; D remains ambiguous. CDR1 is DFQATT, CDR2 SNEGSKA, per germline (reference sequence). This CDR3 region has 14 residues. Trimming took 5 bases from V and 2 from J, leaving 15 bases between them. This chain's CDR3 is CSAPTPVENYGYTF. CDR3 in DNA: TGCAGTGCTCCCACTCCGGTGGAAAACTATGGCTACACCTTC.

The chain is built from TRBV7-6 and TRBJ2-5; D is possibly TRBD2 (6 bases). CDR1 is SGHVS and CDR2 is FNYEAQ in the germline V gene. The ends were cut back, 4 bases at V and 5 bases at J, with 11 bases in the middle. The CDR3 length is 13 residues. The CDR3 DNA sequence: TGTGCCAGCAGCTGGGACTCCATGGAGACCCAGTACTTC. Translating it yields CASSWDSMETQYF.

This sequence joins TRBV4-2 and TRBJ2-3; perhaps TRBD1 as D (5 bases). Trimming removed 8 bases at V and 3 bases at J, with 15 bases between. This CDR3 has 14 residues. The germline V gene has CDR1 LGHNA and CDR2 YNFKEQ. The CDR3 spells CASAQGRITDTQYF. The CDR3 DNA sequence: TGTGCCAGCGCCCAGGGCCGGATAACAGATACGCAGTATTTT.

This clonotype was observed a few times. The chain recombines TRBV9 with TRBJ2-4, with 11 bases lining up with TRBD1. This CDR3 contains 14 residues. Germline V CDR1 and CDR2: SGDLS, YYNGEE. Trimming took 4 bases from V and 8 from J; bases not matched to a gene: 5. CDR3 sequence (DNA): TGTGCCAGCAGCTTGGGGACAGGGGGTGACATTCAGTACTTC. Translated: CASSLGTGGDIQYF.

The gene calls are TRBV6-5 and TRBJ2-2; D remains unclear. This CDR3 has 14 residues. Trimming removed 5 bases from V and 9 bases from J, with 16 bases in between. Germline CDR1 and CDR2: MNHEY and SVGAGI. Written as DNA, the CDR3 is TGTGCCAGCAGTCCCTCGGTACCTCGCAGGGAGCTGTTTTTT. This sequence encodes CASSPSVPRRELFF.

In its sample, this clonotype was seen a few times. This chain joins TRBV7-2 and TRBJ2-3, with TRBD1 matching 10 bases. This CDR3 has 15 residues. Germline CDR1 is SGHTA and CDR2 is FQGNSA. V lost 5 bases, J lost 5 bases, and 7 bases stayed unmatched. This CDR3 reads CASSIWTGGKDTQYF. The CDR3 DNA sequence: TGTGCCAGCAGCATATGGACAGGGGGAAAAGATACGCAGTATTTT.

A few counts support this clonotype. V and J are TRBV7-2 and TRBJ1-1; D not resolved. V lost 5 bases, J lost 1 base, and 8 bases lay in between. There are 13 residues in the CDR3. CDR1 is SGHTA, CDR2 FQGNSA, per germline. For the CDR3, the DNA is TGTGCCAGCAGCGGTGGAGCGAACACTGAAGCTTTCTTT. Translation gives CASSGGANTEAFF. The entire variable domain, with the rest obtained from reference TRBV7-2 and TRBJ1-1, is as follows: GAGVSQSPSNKVTEKGKDVELRCDPISGHTALYWYRQSLGQGLEFLIYFQGNSAPDKSGLPSDRFSAERTGGSVSTLTIQRTQQEDSAVYLCASSGGANTEAFFGQGTRLTVV.

This chain links TRBV3-1 with TRBJ1-4; 10 nucleotides line up with TRBD1. J was trimmed by 8 bases and V by 2 bases; bases with no gene match: 8. The CDR3 is 16 amino acids. CDR1 LGHDT and CDR2 YNNKEL come from the germline V gene (reference sequence). CDR3 protein: CASSQFLSGQGEKLFF. In DNA, the CDR3 is TGTGCCAGCAGCCAATTTTTGTCGGGACAGGGGGAAAAACTGTTTTTT.

This clonotype appeared a few times. This sequence joins TRBV24-1 and TRBJ1-1; 7 bases are a match to TRBD1. Germline CDR1 reads KGHDR; CDR2 reads SFDVKD. CDR3 length: 13 residues. V lost 5 bases and J lost 4; bases outside the gene matches: 3. The CDR3 protein is CATSGQGGTEAFF. CDR3 DNA: TGTGCCACCAGTGGGCAGGGGGGCACTGAAGCTTTCTTT.

This clonotype was observed a few times. The V and J genes are TRBV29-1 and TRBJ1-1; no reliable D call. With 6 bases removed from V and 5 bases from J, the gap between germline ends came to 19 bases. The CDR3 extends over 14 amino acids. Looked up from germline, CDR1 is SQVTM and CDR2 is ANQGSEA. This CDR3 is CSVSERVLLTEAFF. The CDR3 nucleotides read TGCAGCGTCTCGGAAAGGGTACTTTTAACTGAAGCTTTCTTT.

V is TRBV5-1 and J is TRBJ1-1; D perhaps matches TRBD1 (5 bases). Trimming removed 0 bases from V and 4 bases from J, with 10 bases in between. The CDR3 length is 14 residues. Germline values: CDR1 SGHRS, CDR2 YFSETQ. CDR3 protein: CASSLAPGSTEAFF. The CDR3 DNA is TGCGCCAGCAGCTTGGCCCCAGGGTCCACTGAAGCTTTCTTT.

The chain recombines TRBV12-3 or TRBV12-4 with TRBJ2-2; D remains ambiguous. Trimming left V 6 bases short and J 1 base short, with 15 bases between. The CDR3 contains 16 residues. CDR3 nucleotide sequence: TGTGCCAGCAGCCGCCTTGGGCGACAGAACACCGGGGAGCTGTTTTTT. It yields the protein CASSRLGRQNTGELFF.

This chain joins TRBV18 and TRBJ2-1, with 8 bases aligning to TRBD2. The germline V gene encodes CDR1 KGHSH and CDR2 LQKENI. The trim removed 2 bases at V and 5 bases at J, leaving 5 bases unmatched. CDR3 length equals 15 residues. The CDR3: CASSPWAGGDNEQFF. The CDR3 nucleotides are TGTGCCAGCTCACCATGGGCCGGGGGGGACAATGAGCAGTTCTTC.

This clonotype was counted between two and nine times. The chain combines TRBV5-1 with TRBJ2-5; 8 nucleotides match TRBD2. The ends lost 4 bases at V and 4 bases at J; junction bases unmatched: 6. Germline CDR1 is SGHRS and CDR2 is YFSETQ. This CDR3 is 14 amino acids long. CDR3 region: CASSGGGILETQYF. The CDR3 DNA is TGCGCCAGCAGCGGCGGGGGGATCTTAGAGACCCAGTACTTC.

The rearrangement joins TRBV7-8 to TRBJ1-1, with D uncertain. CDR3 length: 14 residues. Germline CDR1 SGHVS, CDR2 FQNEAQ. Trimming shortened V by 5 bases and J by 0 bases, and 10 bases separated the two germline ends. The CDR3 spells CASSPPPVNTEAFF. The CDR3 bases are TGTGCCAGCAGCCCACCCCCCGTGAACACTGAAGCTTTCTTT.

This clonotype was found many times. The chain links TRBV5-8 to TRBJ1-6; 7 bases are shared with TRBD1. This CDR3 spans 14 amino acids. V was clipped by 2 bases and J by 8 bases; unmatched bases: 4. The germline V gene has CDR1 SGHTS and CDR2 YDEGEE. CDR3: CASSFGQVYSPLHF. The CDR3 DNA reads as TGTGCCAGCAGCTTCGGACAGGTCTATTCACCCCTCCACTTT.

This clonotype turned up a few times. The chain combines TRBV7-3 with TRBJ2-3; a possible D gene is TRBD2 (6 bases). CDR3 length equals 15 residues. The germline CDR1 and CDR2 sequences are SGHTA and FQGTGA. V was trimmed by 5 bases and J by 2 bases, leaving 14 bases between them. CDR3 in amino acids: CASSLGTSNTDTQYF. In DNA, the CDR3 is TGTGCCAGCAGCCTCGGGACTTCCAACACAGATACGCAGTATTTT. Supplemented by reference TRBV7-3 and TRBJ2-3, the full variable domain reads GAGVSQTPSNKVTEKGKYVELRCDPISGHTALYWYRQSLGQGPEFLIYFQGTGAADDSGLPNDRFFAVRPEGSVSTLKIQRTERGDSAVYLCASSLGTSNTDTQYFGPGTRLTVL.

The chain uses TRBV9 and TRBJ2-3; a possible D gene is TRBD1 (6 bases). V was pared by 3 bases and J by 0 bases, with 20 bases between. Germline V gene sequence: CDR1 SGDLS, CDR2 YYNGEE. This CDR3 has 18 amino acids. The CDR3 coding sequence is TGTGCCAGCAGCGGGTTACTAGGGGGTCTACCTAGCACAGATACGCAGTATTTT. Protein sequence: CASSGLLGGLPSTDTQYF.

This clonotype was counted between two and nine times. This sequence joins TRBV7-2 and TRBJ2-3; no clear D. The germline gives CDR1 SGHTA, CDR2 FQGNSA. The CDR3 length is 13 residues. V was trimmed by 5 bases and J by 7 bases, leaving 13 bases between them. In nucleotides, the CDR3 is TGTGCCAGCAGCCCGTCGACATCCCATACGCAGTATTTT. This translates into CASSPSTSHTQYF. Variable domain in full (rest from reference TRBV7-2 and TRBJ2-3): GAGVSQSPSNKVTEKGKDVELRCDPISGHTALYWYRQSLGQGLEFLIYFQGNSAPDKSGLPSDRFSAERTGGSVSTLTIQRTQQEDSAVYLCASSPSTSHTQYFGPGTRLTVL.

There are a few counts of this clonotype. The chain links TRBV6-1 to TRBJ2-3; D remains ambiguous. Germline CDR1 MNHNS, CDR2 SASEGT. Trimming left V 4 bases short and J 9 bases short, with 8 bases between. This CDR3 has 11 amino acids. The CDR3 bases are TGTGCCAGCAGTGCAGAAACGACGCAGTATTTT. Amino acid sequence: CASSAETTQYF.

The chain uses TRBV2 and TRBJ2-4; perhaps D is TRBD1 or TRBD2 (5 bases each). The CDR3 is 13 residues long. V was cut by 4 bases and J by 1 base, with 5 bases left in between. Germline CDR1 SNHLY, CDR2 FYNNEI. CDR3 in DNA: TGTGCCAGCAGTGGGGGGGCCAAAAACATTCAGTACTTC. Encoded protein: CASSGGAKNIQYF.

A note on this clonotype: Mismatch with germline at one junction end may stem from a read error. The rearrangement uses TRBV5-1 and TRBJ2-3, with 9 bases lining up with TRBD2. Germline CDR1 is SGHRS and CDR2 is YFSETQ. This CDR3 region has 14 residues. The CDR3 spells CASSPGTSRDTQYF. The CDR3 bases are TGCGCCAGCAGCCCCGGGACTAGCAGAGATACGCAGTATTTT.

This clonotype was picked up a small number of times. The chain combines TRBV4-2 with TRBJ1-4, with D perhaps TRBD1 (5 bases). The CDR3 extends over 12 amino acids. V shed 3 bases and J shed 12 bases, with 11 bases lying between them. Germline CDR1 LGHNA, CDR2 YNFKEQ. Here the CDR3 reads CASSQARVELFF. CDR3 DNA sequence: TGTGCCAGCAGCCAGGCCAGGGTGGAACTGTTTTTT.

V and J are TRBV6-5 and TRBJ2-1; 12 positions match TRBD1. With 6 bases clipped from V and 14 bases from J, the junction kept 2 bases outside the gene matches. This CDR3 has 11 amino acids. Germline V gene sequence: CDR1 MNHEY, CDR2 SVGAGI. The CDR3 loop reads CASRGTGGEFF. CDR3 nucleotide sequence: TGTGCCAGCAGGGGGACAGGGGGCGAGTTCTTC.

This clonotype was recorded a few times. This CDR3 reads CASSLLPRDVEKLFF. DNA of the CDR3: TGTGCCAGCAGCTTGCTACCCCGGGACGTCGAAAAACTGTTTTTT. The chain links TRBV5-4 to TRBJ1-4; D may be TRBD1 (5 bases). Trimming removed 1 base from V and 8 bases from J, with 15 bases in between. This CDR3 comprises 15 residues. The germline CDR1 and CDR2 sequences are SGHNT and YYREEE (reference sequence).

This clonotype has ten or more counts. This chain links TRBV20-1 with TRBJ2-5, with D possibly matching TRBD1 (6 bases). V dropped 2 bases and J dropped 1 base, with 11 bases sitting between them. Looked up from germline, CDR1 is DFQATT and CDR2 is SNEGSKA (reference sequence). The CDR3 is made up of 14 amino acids. The CDR3 here is CSARSGAPQETQYF. In DNA form, the CDR3 reads TGCAGTGCTAGATCAGGGGCCCCCCAAGAGACCCAGTACTTC.

V usage is TRBV7-9 and J usage is TRBJ2-2; tentative D call: TRBD1 (7 bases). The germline gives CDR1 SEHNR, CDR2 FQNEAQ (reference sequence). Trimming cost V 3 bases and J 6 bases, with 17 bases left between them. CDR3 length equals 16 residues. This CDR3 reads CASSLTGQGEAGELFF. CDR3 bases: TGTGCCAGCAGCTTGACGGGCCAGGGGGAGGCCGGGGAGCTGTTTTTT. Looking up the rest from reference TRBV7-9 and TRBJ2-2 gives the full variable domain: DTGVSQNPRHKITKRGQNVTFRCDPISEHNRLYWYRQTLGQGPEFLTYFQNEAQLEKSRLLSDRFSAERPKGSFSTLEIQRTEQGDSAMYLCASSLTGQGEAGELFFGEGSRLTVL.

This clonotype was counted many times. V and J are TRBV20-1 and TRBJ2-3; 16 nucleotides line up with TRBD2. This CDR3 contains 18 residues. Germline V gene lookup returns CDR1 DFQATT and CDR2 SNEGSKA (reference sequence). After removal of 6 bases from V and 0 bases from J, the junction contained 9 bases not matched to a gene. The DNA for the CDR3 is TGCAGTGCCAAACCGGGACTAGCGGGGGGGGCTAGCACAGATACGCAGTATTTT. This sequence encodes CSAKPGLAGGASTDTQYF.